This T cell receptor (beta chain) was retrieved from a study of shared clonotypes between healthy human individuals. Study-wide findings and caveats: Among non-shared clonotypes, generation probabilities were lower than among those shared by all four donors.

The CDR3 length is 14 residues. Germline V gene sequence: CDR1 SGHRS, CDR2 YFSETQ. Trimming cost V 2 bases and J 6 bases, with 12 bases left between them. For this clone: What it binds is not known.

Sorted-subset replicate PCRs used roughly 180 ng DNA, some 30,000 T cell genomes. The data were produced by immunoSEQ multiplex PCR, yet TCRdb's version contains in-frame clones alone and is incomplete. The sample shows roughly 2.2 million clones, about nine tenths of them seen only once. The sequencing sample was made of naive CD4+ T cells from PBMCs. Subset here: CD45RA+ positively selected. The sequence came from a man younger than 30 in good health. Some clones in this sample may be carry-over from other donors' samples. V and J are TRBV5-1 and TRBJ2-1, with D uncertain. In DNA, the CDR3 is TGCGCCAGCAGCTTCAGACATCCCCCCAATGAGCAGTTCTTC. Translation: CASSFRHPPNEQFF.